Listed here are 30 T cell receptor beta chains from one sample, sequenced in a study of identical twins. Each CDR3 protein gets one entry after TCRdb re-called the 5' RACE reads with MiXCR. The repertoire holds roughly 1,500,000 distinct CDR3 sequences, with 32% as singletons. The sequenced sample consisted of cord blood. These receptors all stem from a newborn girl in good health.

The chain carries TRBV20-1 and TRBJ1-1; possible D gene TRBD1, 5 bases. Trimming left V 0 bases short and J 0 bases short, with 8 bases between. The CDR3 is 14 residues long. CDR1 and CDR2 from the germline V gene are DFQATT and SNEGSKA (reference sequence). CDR3 bases: TGCAGTGCTAGAGACTACAGGCTGAACACTGAAGCTTTCTTT. Translation: CSARDYRLNTEAFF.

Regarding this clonotype: Germline and junction disagree at one end, which may indicate a read error. The CDR3 loop is CASSLGGADMQYF. The CDR3 DNA follows: TGTGCCAGCAGTTTGGGGGGCGCAGATATGCAGTATTTT. This rearrangement joins TRBV12-3 or TRBV12-4 to TRBJ2-3, with D perhaps given as TRBD1 or TRBD2 (6 bases each). The length of the CDR3 is 13 residues.

This clonotype was found once. The chain combines TRBV27 with TRBJ1-1; weak D call: TRBD1 (6 bases). Germline V lookup: CDR1 MNHEY, CDR2 SMNVEV (reference sequence). V lost 2 bases and J lost 2, with 15 bases in between. The CDR3 has 16 amino acids. CDR3 DNA sequence: TGTGCCAGCAGTTTAGATGGGGGGGCTGCTAACACTGAAGCTTTCTTT. Translating gives CASSLDGGAANTEAFF.

The J gene is TRBJ2-3, the V gene TRBV7-8, with unresolved D. The germline V and J ends were trimmed by 8 bases and 6 bases, with 12 bases remaining between them. The CDR3 sequence is 12 residues long. Germline loops: CDR1 SGHVS, CDR2 FQNEAQ. CDR3 sequence: CASGSSRDTQYF. The CDR3 nucleotides read TGTGCCAGCGGATCCTCTAGGGATACGCAGTATTTT.

The V gene is TRBV29-1, the J gene TRBJ1-5, with 7 positions matching TRBD1. CDR1 is SQVTM, CDR2 ANQGSEA, per germline. The ends lost 8 bases at V and 1 base at J; junction bases unmatched: 8. CDR3 length equals 14 residues. The CDR3 DNA reads TGCAGCCATTTTGACAGGGAAAGCAATCAGCCCCAGCATTTT. It yields the protein CSHFDRESNQPQHF.

This clonotype has at least ten counts. This chain links TRBV12-3 or TRBV12-4 with TRBJ2-1, with 10 bases that match TRBD2. The CDR3 has 15 amino acids. V lost 3 bases to trimming and J lost 5 bases; unmatched junction nucleotides: 4. Here the CDR3 reads CASSFRTSGNNEQFF. In DNA, the CDR3 is TGTGCCAGCAGTTTCCGGACTAGCGGTAACAATGAGCAGTTCTTC.

This chain links TRBV7-2 with TRBJ2-5, with 8 positions matching TRBD2. CDR1 SGHTA and CDR2 FQGNSA come from the germline V gene. V lost 0 bases, J lost 2 bases, and 5 bases stayed unmatched. The length of the CDR3 is 16 residues. The CDR3 spells CASSLAAASGQETQYF. CDR3 sequence (DNA): TGTGCCAGCAGCTTAGCGGCGGCTAGCGGGCAAGAGACCCAGTACTTC.

This CDR3 reads CSARNLGTTDTQYF. CDR3 sequence (DNA): TGCAGTGCTAGAAATCTAGGCACCACAGATACGCAGTATTTT. V gene TRBV20-1 combines with J gene TRBJ2-3, with D unclear. The germline V and J ends were trimmed by 2 bases and 2 bases, with 11 bases remaining between them. The CDR3 totals 14 residues. The germline CDR1 and CDR2 sequences are DFQATT and SNEGSKA (reference sequence).

The sample holds a few counts of this clonotype. The V and J genes are TRBV20-1 and TRBJ2-4, with TRBD2 identical over 11 bases. The CDR3 loop spans 13 amino acids. Germline CDR1 DFQATT, CDR2 SNEGSKA (reference sequence). Trimming at V came to 3 bases and at J to 6 bases, leaving 1 base not matched to a gene. CDR3 sequence (DNA): TGCAGTGCTAGTACTAGCGGGAGAAACATTCAGTACTTC. It codes for CSASTSGRNIQYF.

This sequence joins TRBV4-2 and TRBJ2-3; a possible D gene is TRBD2 (5 bases). The CDR3 is made up of 15 amino acids. V dropped 4 bases and J dropped 8 bases, with 19 bases sitting between them. Germline CDR1 reads LGHNA; CDR2 reads YNFKEQ. CDR3 sequence (DNA): TGTGCCAGCAGCCCGGACCTCCCCGGGGTCGGTACGCAGTATTTT. It translates to CASSPDLPGVGTQYF.

The chain couples TRBV5-1 to TRBJ2-2; 10 bases align to TRBD2. CDR1 and CDR2 (germline): SGHRS, YFSETQ. The CDR3 is 16 residues long. V dropped 0 bases and J dropped 3; count of bases not matched to a gene: 2. CDR3: CASSLVGLAYTGELFF. The CDR3 DNA is TGCGCCAGCAGCTTGGTGGGACTAGCGTACACCGGGGAGCTGTTTTTT.

This clonotype has just a few counts. This rearrangement joins TRBV15 to TRBJ2-3; possible D gene TRBD1, 7 bases. Germline CDR1 is LNHNV and CDR2 is YYDKDF (reference sequence). The V and J ends lost 6 bases and 2 bases respectively, with 21 bases between them. CDR3 length: 17 amino acids. CDR3 loop: CATRSSGGQGFTDTQYF. CDR3 coding DNA: TGTGCCACCAGGAGTTCAGGGGGGCAAGGGTTCACAGATACGCAGTATTTT. The full variable domain, rest sourced from reference TRBV15 and TRBJ2-3, is DAMVIQNPRYQVTQFGKPVTLSCSQTLNHNVMYWYQQKSSQAPKLLFHYYDKDFNNEADTPDNFQSRRPNTSFCFLDIRSPGLGDTAMYLCATRSSGGQGFTDTQYFGPGTRLTVL.

This clonotype was detected a few times. The J gene is TRBJ2-1, the V gene TRBV4-2; 8 bases align to TRBD2. CDR3 length: 16 residues. CDR1 and CDR2 (germline): LGHNA, YNFKEQ. Losses at the gene ends were 1 base for V and 6 bases for J; bases not matched to a gene: 8. The CDR3 DNA follows: TGTGCCAGCAGCCAAGTCTTTACGGGGGGGAGCAATGAGCAGTTCTTC. Translated: CASSQVFTGGSNEQFF.

Points on this clonotype: Just one base apart from a much larger clone, this may be a read error. The chain combines TRBV4-2 with TRBJ2-5; TRBD2 matches 11 bases. Trimming took 4 bases from V and 2 from J; bases not matched to a gene: 6. This CDR3 region has 16 residues. Germline V gene data show CDR1 as LGHNA and CDR2 as YNFKEQ. The CDR3 spells CASSLRLAGNQETQYF. In nucleotides, the CDR3 is TGTGCCAGCAGCCTACGACTAGCGGGGAATCAAGAGACCCAGTACTTC.

The CDR3 is CASSRLGTAFTYEQYF. CDR3 nucleotide sequence: TGTGCCAGCAGTCGCCTCGGGACAGCCTTTACCTACGAGCAGTACTTC. The chain couples TRBV7-2 to TRBJ2-7; 7 bases agree with TRBD1. The CDR3 spans 16 residues. Germline V gene sequence: CDR1 SGHTA, CDR2 FQGNSA. V lost 6 bases, J lost 2 bases, and 13 bases stayed unmatched. Combining the CDR3 with reference TRBV7-2 and TRBJ2-7 gives the whole variable domain GAGVSQSPSNKVTEKGKDVELRCDPISGHTALYWYRQSLGQGLEFLIYFQGNSAPDKSGLPSDRFSAERTGGSVSTLTIQRTQQEDSAVYLCASSRLGTAFTYEQYFGPGTRLTVT.

J is TRBJ2-1 and V is TRBV6-8; TRBD1 is a possible D gene (6 bases). The germline CDR1 and CDR2 sequences are MNHGY and SAAAGT. This CDR3 is 14 amino acids long. The V end was cut by 5 bases, the J end by 5 bases, with 13 bases between. CDR3 DNA: TGTGCCAGCAGTAGTGGACAGATCAACAATGAGCAGTTCTTC. Translation gives CASSSGQINNEQFF.

A word on this clonotype: Germline and junction disagree at one end, which may indicate a read error. V and J are TRBV29-1 and TRBJ2-3; 9 positions match TRBD2. The CDR3 runs 15 residues. The germline gives CDR1 SQVTM, CDR2 ANQGSEA. The CDR3 here is CSANPSGTSRDTQYF. As DNA, the CDR3 is TGCAGCGCCAACCCCTCCGGGACTAGCAGAGATACGCAGTATTTT.

The chain employs TRBV12-3 or TRBV12-4 and TRBJ2-3; no clear D gene. Trimming cost V 4 bases and J 5 bases, with 7 bases left between them. The CDR3 has 12 residues. CDR3 coding DNA: TGTGCCAGCAGTTCACTCAAAGATACGCAGTATTTT. This codes for CASSSLKDTQYF.

The V gene is TRBV28, the J gene TRBJ2-1; no clear D gene. The CDR3 contains 17 residues. Trimming shortened V by 6 bases and J by 0 bases, and 18 bases separated the two germline ends. Germline CDR1 and CDR2: MDHEN and SYDVKM. CDR3 region: CASSLARVSSSYNEQFF. The DNA for the CDR3 is TGTGCCAGCAGCCTCGCCCGGGTTTCGAGCTCCTACAATGAGCAGTTCTTC.

J is TRBJ2-1 and V is TRBV3-1; D is undetermined. The CDR3 consists of 14 residues. Per germline, CDR1 LGHDT and CDR2 YNNKEL (reference sequence). V shed 0 bases and J shed 9 bases, with 12 bases lying between them. The CDR3 is CASSQDPRSSEQFF. Here the CDR3 DNA reads TGTGCCAGCAGCCAAGATCCAAGGAGTAGTGAGCAGTTCTTC.

The DNA for the CDR3 is TGCAGTGCTAGAGATTGGGACAGGAACACCGGGGAGCTGTTTTTT. It is translated as CSARDWDRNTGELFF. J is TRBJ2-2 and V is TRBV20-1; 7 bases agree with TRBD1. In germline, CDR1 is DFQATT, CDR2 SNEGSKA (reference sequence). This CDR3 is built from 15 residues. Germline trimming cut 0 bases from V and 1 base from J; bases unmatched to any gene: 2.

This clonotype was observed a few times. The chain recombines TRBV28 with TRBJ2-7; TRBD1 is a possible D gene (6 bases). This CDR3 has 15 amino acids. V lost 4 bases to trimming and J lost 2 bases, with 15 bases between them. CDR1 and CDR2 from the germline V gene are MDHEN and SYDVKM. This chain's CDR3 is CASSSEGVMTYEQYF. CDR3 in DNA: TGTGCCAGCAGTTCCGAGGGGGTCATGACCTACGAGCAGTACTTC.

There are many counts of this clonotype. This rearrangement joins TRBV20-1 to TRBJ2-1, with 9 positions matching TRBD1. The CDR3 length is 13 residues. Germline V CDR1 and CDR2: DFQATT, SNEGSKA (reference sequence). The CDR3 DNA reads TGCAGCGCCGGACAGGGGTCCTACAATGAGCAGTTCTTC. This sequence encodes CSAGQGSYNEQFF.

CDR3 nucleotide sequence: TGTGCCAGCACAGGACCGAACAATGAGCAGTACTTC. It specifies CASTGPNNEQYF. The chain links TRBV6-2 or TRBV6-3 to TRBJ2-7; the D is unclear. The CDR3 loop spans 12 amino acids. Trimming pared 7 bases from V and 7 bases from J, leaving 14 bases between. Per the germline V gene, CDR1 is MNHEY and CDR2 is SVGEGT.

This sequence joins TRBV14 and TRBJ2-7, with D unclear. The CDR3 runs to 12 residues. The germline V gene encodes CDR1 SGHDN and CDR2 FVKESK. V lost 2 bases, J lost 5 bases, and 7 bases lay in between. The CDR3: CASSQILHEQYF. CDR3 DNA: TGTGCCAGCAGCCAAATACTCCACGAGCAGTACTTC.

The rearrangement joins TRBV7-2 to TRBJ2-7; D tentatively fits TRBD1 or TRBD2 (5 bases each). The CDR3 is made up of 13 amino acids. The V gene lost 3 bases and the J gene lost 5 bases, with 11 bases spanning the gap. The germline CDR1 and CDR2 sequences are SGHTA and FQGNSA. The CDR3 DNA reads TGTGCCAGCAGCTTCGAGGGGTCCCACGAGCAGTACTTC. Its protein is CASSFEGSHEQYF. The complete variable domain, with remaining parts taken from reference TRBV7-2 and TRBJ2-7, reads GAGVSQSPSNKVTEKGKDVELRCDPISGHTALYWYRQSLGQGLEFLIYFQGNSAPDKSGLPSDRFSAERTGGSVSTLTIQRTQQEDSAVYLCASSFEGSHEQYFGPGTRLTVT.

In the case of this clonotype: A much larger clone lies one base from this, so it may be a read error. The chain combines TRBV29-1 with TRBJ2-3; 10 bases are a match to TRBD1. Per the germline V gene, CDR1 is SQVTM and CDR2 is ANQGSEA. Unmatched junction bases numbered 6, after V lost 8 bases and J lost 1 base. The CDR3 runs to 14 residues. The CDR3 DNA follows: TGCAGCTTACGGGACAGGGGCGGCACAGATACGCAGTATTTT. Translating gives CSLRDRGGTDTQYF.

There are a few counts of this clonotype. The chain combines TRBV6-5 with TRBJ1-5, with 7 bases lining up with TRBD1. This CDR3 has 15 residues. V dropped 6 bases and J dropped 2; count of bases not matched to a gene: 7. Germline assignment: CDR1 MNHEY and CDR2 SVGAGI. CDR3 DNA sequence: TGTGCCAGCAGCCCGACAGGGAACGGCAATCAGCCCCAGCATTTT. Protein product: CASSPTGNGNQPQHF.

This clonotype was recorded a few times. The V gene is TRBV20-1, the J gene TRBJ2-7, with 8 bases identical to TRBD1. V dropped 3 bases and J dropped 4; count of bases not matched to a gene: 11. The CDR3 is made up of 15 amino acids. CDR1 and CDR2 from the germline V gene are DFQATT and SNEGSKA (reference sequence). CDR3 loop: CSASFIRTGPYEQYF. The CDR3 bases are TGCAGTGCTAGTTTTATCAGGACAGGGCCTTACGAGCAGTACTTC.

The chain employs TRBV4-1 and TRBJ1-5, with D hard to call. Germline CDR1 reads MGHRA; CDR2 reads YSYEKL. V was cut by 1 base and J by 5 bases, with 15 bases left in between. CDR3 length: 16 residues. The chain's CDR3 is CASSQGTLNSHQPQHF. The CDR3 DNA sequence: TGCGCCAGCAGCCAAGGGACCCTAAATTCCCATCAGCCCCAGCATTTT.